The 7 T cell receptor beta chains in this list originate from one sample, sequenced in a study of response to subunit inactivated influenza vaccine. TCRdb fed the RT-PCR reads into MiXCR, producing one record per CDR3 protein. The sample has more than 550,000 distinct CDR3 sequences, about 12% seen once. Sequences were derived from PBMCs from blood, sampled on the day of vaccination. The receptor set was obtained from a man aged 45 to 65 who received an inactivated influenza vaccine.

This clonotype was observed a few times. This sequence joins TRBV5-6 and TRBJ2-1; D is uncertain. V was shortened by 2 bases and J by 0 bases, with 9 bases between the two germline ends. Germline CDR1 is SGHDT and CDR2 is YYEEEE. The CDR3 sequence is 15 residues long. CDR3 amino acids: CASSFAKHSYNEQFF. CDR3 bases: TGTGCCAGCAGCTTCGCAAAACACTCCTACAATGAGCAGTTCTTC.

This clonotype was seen more than once but under ten times. The J gene is TRBJ2-7, the V gene TRBV29-1, with 7 bases identical to TRBD2. CDR1 is SQVTM, CDR2 ANQGSEA, per germline. After removal of 4 bases from V and 1 base from J, the junction contained 4 bases not matched to a gene. The CDR3 runs 13 residues. The CDR3 loop is CSVAASGSYEQYF. DNA of the CDR3: TGCAGCGTTGCGGCTAGCGGTTCCTACGAGCAGTACTTC.

This clonotype was found a few times. The V call is TRBV20-1, the J call TRBJ1-5; D gene uncertain. Germline CDR1 DFQATT, CDR2 SNEGSKA (reference sequence). The CDR3 runs to 15 residues. The V gene lost 1 base and the J gene lost 3 bases, with 13 bases spanning the gap. CDR3 protein: CSARGRGWDNQPQHF. The CDR3 nucleotides are TGCAGTGCTAGAGGGCGGGGATGGGACAATCAGCCCCAGCATTTT.

In this sample, this clonotype turned up a few times. CDR3 region: CSARRWPGQNTGELFF. The CDR3 nucleotides read TGCAGTGCTAGACGCTGGCCGGGACAGAACACCGGGGAGCTGTTTTTT. The rearrangement joins TRBV20-1 to TRBJ2-2, with D maybe TRBD1 (6 bases). The ends were cut back, 2 bases at V and 1 base at J, with 14 bases in the middle. In germline, CDR1 is DFQATT, CDR2 SNEGSKA (reference sequence). The CDR3 is 16 amino acids.

This clonotype has only a few counts. CDR3 residues: CASTLWGGNTDTQYF. The CDR3 DNA is TGCGCCAGCACCCTCTGGGGCGGTAACACAGATACGCAGTATTTT. The chain has TRBV5-1 and TRBJ2-3, with D possibly being TRBD1 (5 bases). The V end was cut by 6 bases, the J end by 2 bases, with 16 bases between. Germline V lookup: CDR1 SGHRS, CDR2 YFSETQ. This CDR3 contains 15 residues.

This clonotype was counted only a few times. This chain joins TRBV3-1 and TRBJ2-3; 8 bases are shared with TRBD1. CDR3 size: 17 residues. The junction had 8 bases not matched to a gene; V was cut back by 0 bases and J by 3 bases. Germline V gene data show CDR1 as LGHDT and CDR2 as YNNKEL (reference sequence). The CDR3 loop is CASSQDLTGGWTDTQYF. The CDR3 bases are TGTGCCAGCAGCCAAGATCTCACAGGGGGTTGGACAGATACGCAGTATTTT.

This clonotype was detected many times. V usage is TRBV12-3 or TRBV12-4 and J usage is TRBJ2-5; 8 bases are a match to TRBD1. V was pared by 6 bases and J by 5 bases, with 11 bases of the junction left unmatched. The CDR3 contains 15 residues. The CDR3 loop reads CASSLSRTGLETQYF. In DNA, the CDR3 is TGTGCCAGCAGCCTATCCCGGACAGGGTTGGAGACCCAGTACTTC.